This T cell receptor (beta chain) was obtained from a study of T cells after yellow fever vaccination. The CDR3 spans 14 residues. The germline gives CDR1 SGHDN, CDR2 FVKESK. Trimming took off 4 bases at V and 0 bases at J, with 8 bases between the two ends. TCRdb re-called the 5' RACE reads with MiXCR, one entry per CDR3 protein. The sample yields under 30,000 distinct CDR3 sequences, under 6% seen once. The table lists this clonotype with many counts. The V gene is TRBV14, the J gene TRBJ2-3; D is uncertain. The receptor's source is a young man who received the YFV17D yellow fever vaccine. The sequences come from CD8+ T cells sorted from PBMCs, collected 10 days after the yellow fever booster vaccination. The CDR3 DNA follows: TGTGCCAGCAGCCTGGCCCCTAGCACAGATACGCAGTATTTT. The encoded protein is CASSLAPSTDTQYF.